This TCR beta chain was recovered during a study of regulatory T cells in long-lasting Graves disease. In its sample, this clonotype was seen many times. Arm-PCR of CDR3 regions and iRepertoire HTBI primers were the basis on which TCR beta libraries were built. Each CDR3 protein gets one entry after TCRdb re-called the multiplex PCR reads with MiXCR. The profile covers 400,000 to 450,000 distinct CDR3 sequences, with about 25% appearing a single time and approximately 28% taken by the ten largest. Time point here: persistent/refractory GD, antithyroid drugs over 5 years with positive TRAb. Preparation of the TCR library used RNA extracted from PBMCs. The patients included were those that came from an endocrinology department in Xi'an, China. There are 13 residues in the CDR3. Trimming removed 0 bases from V and 5 bases from J, with 7 bases in between. CDR1 is SEHNR and CDR2 is FQNEAQ in the germline V gene (reference sequence).

The sample was peripheral blood mononuclear cells (PBMCs), taken when the disease was refractory, from a patient treated with antithyroid drugs. This TCR derives from a female donor with Graves disease. The chain carries TRBV7-9 and TRBJ2-5, with D perhaps assigned TRBD1 or TRBD2 (5 bases each). Written as DNA, the CDR3 is TGTGCCAGCAGCTTAGCGGGGACGGAGACCCAGTACTTC. This encodes CASSLAGTETQYF. Full variable domain (missing parts from reference TRBV7-9 and TRBJ2-5): DTGVSQNPRHKITKRGQNVTFRCDPISEHNRLYWYRQTLGQGPEFLTYFQNEAQLEKSRLLSDRFSAERPKGSFSTLEIQRTEQGDSAMYLCASSLAGTETQYFGPGTRLLVL.